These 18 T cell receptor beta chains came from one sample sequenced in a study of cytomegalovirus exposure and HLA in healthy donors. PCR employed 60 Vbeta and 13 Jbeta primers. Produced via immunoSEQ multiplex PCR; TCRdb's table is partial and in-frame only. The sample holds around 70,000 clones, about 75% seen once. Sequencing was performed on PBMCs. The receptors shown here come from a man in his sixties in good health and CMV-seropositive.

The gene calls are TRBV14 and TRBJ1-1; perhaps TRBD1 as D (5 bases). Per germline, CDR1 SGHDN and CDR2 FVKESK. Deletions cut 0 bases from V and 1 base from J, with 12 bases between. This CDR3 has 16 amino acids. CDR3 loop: CASSQEIGRGNTEAFF. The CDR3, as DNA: TGTGCCAGCAGCCAAGAGATCGGTAGGGGGAACACTGAAGCTTTCTTT.

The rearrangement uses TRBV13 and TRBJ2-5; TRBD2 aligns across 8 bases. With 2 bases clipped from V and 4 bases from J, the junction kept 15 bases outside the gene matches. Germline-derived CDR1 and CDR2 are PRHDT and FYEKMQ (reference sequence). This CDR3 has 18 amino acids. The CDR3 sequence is CASSLSPGGGRRRETQYF. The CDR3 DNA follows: TGTGCCAGCAGCTTATCTCCGGGGGGGGGCCGACGTCGAGAGACCCAGTACTTC.

The DNA of the CDR3 is TGTGCCAGCATAATGGAGGGTCGGCAGCCCCAGCATTTT. Translation gives CASIMEGRQPQHF. The rearrangement links TRBV2 to TRBJ1-5; D not certain. Germline V gives CDR1 SNHLY, CDR2 FYNNEI. The CDR3 consists of 13 residues. V was clipped by 7 bases and J by 7 bases, with 14 bases between them.

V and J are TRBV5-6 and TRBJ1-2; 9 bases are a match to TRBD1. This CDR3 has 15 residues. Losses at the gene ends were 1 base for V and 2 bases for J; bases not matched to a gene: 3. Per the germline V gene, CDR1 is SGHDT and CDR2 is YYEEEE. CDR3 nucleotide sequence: TGTGCCAGCAGCTTGCCTACAGGGGGCAACTATGGCTACACCTTC. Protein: CASSLPTGGNYGYTF.

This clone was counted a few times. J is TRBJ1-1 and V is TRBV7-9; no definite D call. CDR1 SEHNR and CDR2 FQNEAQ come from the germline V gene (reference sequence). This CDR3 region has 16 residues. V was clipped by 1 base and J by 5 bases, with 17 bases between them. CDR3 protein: CASSLGTPGERTEAFF. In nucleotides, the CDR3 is TGTGCCAGCAGCTTAGGGACTCCTGGGGAAAGGACTGAAGCTTTCTTT.

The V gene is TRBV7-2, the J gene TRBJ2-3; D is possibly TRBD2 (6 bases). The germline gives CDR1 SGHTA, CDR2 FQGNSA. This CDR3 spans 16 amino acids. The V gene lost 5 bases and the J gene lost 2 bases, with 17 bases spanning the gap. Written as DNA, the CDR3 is TGTGCCAGCAGCCCTCTAGCGCTCACGCTCACAGATACGCAGTATTTT. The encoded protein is CASSPLALTLTDTQYF.

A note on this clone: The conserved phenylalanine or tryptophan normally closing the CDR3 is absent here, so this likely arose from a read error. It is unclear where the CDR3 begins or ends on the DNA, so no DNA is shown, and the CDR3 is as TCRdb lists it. CDR3: CSAREHPR. The genes are TRBV20-1 and TRBJ1-2; the D call in the table, TRBD1, was not verified against the DNA. Ends included, the CDR3 has 8 residues. Germline CDR1 DFQATT, CDR2 SNEGSKA (reference sequence).

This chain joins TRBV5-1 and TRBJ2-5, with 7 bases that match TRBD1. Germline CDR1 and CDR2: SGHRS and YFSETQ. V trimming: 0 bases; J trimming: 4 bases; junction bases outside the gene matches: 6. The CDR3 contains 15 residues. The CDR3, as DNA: TGCGCCAGCAGCTTGGCACAGGGGATAAGAGAGACCCAGTACTTC. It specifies CASSLAQGIRETQYF.

In DNA form, the CDR3 reads TGCGCCAGCAGCTTTAGCGGGGCTATCTCCTACAATGAGCAGTTCTTC. This codes for CASSFSGAISYNEQFF. V is TRBV5-1 and J is TRBJ2-1; 8 bases agree with TRBD2. This CDR3 comprises 16 residues. With 2 bases clipped from V and 0 bases from J, the junction kept 4 bases outside the gene matches. Germline V lookup: CDR1 SGHRS, CDR2 YFSETQ.

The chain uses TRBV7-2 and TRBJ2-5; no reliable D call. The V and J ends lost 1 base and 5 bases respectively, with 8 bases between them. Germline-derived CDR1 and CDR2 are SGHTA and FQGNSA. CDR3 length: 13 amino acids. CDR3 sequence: CASSLVSAETQYF. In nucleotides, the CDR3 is TGTGCCAGCAGCTTAGTGAGCGCCGAGACCCAGTACTTC.

Here the CDR3 reads CTSSQQGCGYTF. Written as DNA, the CDR3 is TGCACCAGCAGCCAACAGGGCTGTGGCTACACCTTC. V gene TRBV1 combines with J gene TRBJ1-2; TRBD1, the table's D call, was not compared with the DNA. TRBV1 is noted as a pseudogene. The CDR3 consists of 12 residues.

This chain's CDR3 is CASSYNTKQFF. CDR3 DNA: TGTGCCAGCAGTTATAACACCAAGCAGTTCTTC. V usage is TRBV6-1 and J usage is TRBJ2-1; D unresolved. This CDR3 has 11 amino acids. V lost 5 bases and J 11 bases, leaving 10 bases between the germline ends. The germline gives CDR1 MNHNS, CDR2 SASEGT.

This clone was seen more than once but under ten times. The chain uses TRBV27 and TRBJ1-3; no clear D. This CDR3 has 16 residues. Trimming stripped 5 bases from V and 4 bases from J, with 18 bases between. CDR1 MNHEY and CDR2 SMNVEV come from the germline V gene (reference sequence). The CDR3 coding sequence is TGTGCCAGCAGTGAAAGGCTGGGATCGGGGGGAAACACCATATATTTT. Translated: CASSERLGSGGNTIYF.

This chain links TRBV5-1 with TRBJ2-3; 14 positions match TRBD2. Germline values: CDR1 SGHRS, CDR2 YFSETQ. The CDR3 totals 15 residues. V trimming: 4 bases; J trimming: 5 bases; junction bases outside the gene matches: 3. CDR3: CASSPGTSGGDTQYF. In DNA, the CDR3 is TGCGCCAGCAGCCCTGGGACTAGCGGGGGAGATACGCAGTATTTT.

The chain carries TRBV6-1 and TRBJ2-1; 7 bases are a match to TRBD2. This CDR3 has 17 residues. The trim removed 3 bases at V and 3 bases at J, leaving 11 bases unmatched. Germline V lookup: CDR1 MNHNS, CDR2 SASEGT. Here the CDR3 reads CASSDQRGTKIYNEQFF. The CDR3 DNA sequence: TGTGCCAGCAGTGACCAGAGAGGGACTAAAATCTACAATGAGCAGTTCTTC.

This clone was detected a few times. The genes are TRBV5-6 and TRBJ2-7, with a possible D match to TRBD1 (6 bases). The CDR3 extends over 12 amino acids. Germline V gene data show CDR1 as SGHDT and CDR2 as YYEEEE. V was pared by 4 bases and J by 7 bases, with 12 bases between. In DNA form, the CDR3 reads TGTGCCAGCAGCCCAGGGGCTAGGGAGCAGTACTTC. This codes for CASSPGAREQYF.

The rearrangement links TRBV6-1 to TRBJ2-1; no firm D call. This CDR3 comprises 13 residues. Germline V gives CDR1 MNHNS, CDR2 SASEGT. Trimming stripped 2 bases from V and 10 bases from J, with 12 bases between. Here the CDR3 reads CASSEPDWYEQFF. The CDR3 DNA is TGTGCCAGCAGTGAACCCGACTGGTACGAGCAGTTCTTC.

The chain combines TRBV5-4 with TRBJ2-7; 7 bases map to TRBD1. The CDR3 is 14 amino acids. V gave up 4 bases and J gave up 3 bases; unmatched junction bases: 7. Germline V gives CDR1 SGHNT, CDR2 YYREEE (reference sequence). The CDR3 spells CASSSYRGVYEQYF. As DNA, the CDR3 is TGTGCCAGCAGCAGTTACAGGGGTGTCTACGAGCAGTACTTC. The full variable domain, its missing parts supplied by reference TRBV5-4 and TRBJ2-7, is ETGVTQSPTHLIKTRGQQVTLRCSSQSGHNTVSWYQQALGQGPQFIFQYYREEENGRGNFPPRFSGLQFPNYSSELNVNALELDDSALYLCASSSYRGVYEQYFGPGTRLTVT.